Below are 18 T cell receptor beta chains sequenced from a single sample in a study of breast tumors, draining lymph nodes, adjacent tissues. TCRdb used MiXCR to reprocess the multiplex PCR reads, holding one entry per CDR3 protein. The sample lists over 10,000 distinct CDR3 sequences, under 80% occurring once. The sample taken for sequencing was tumor-adjacent breast tissue. The source is a female donor with breast cancer. Some clones in this sample may be carry-over from other donors' samples.

On this clonotype itself: Sequence at one end of the junction differs from germline and may be a read error. The V call is TRBV7-2, the J call TRBJ2-2; 7 bases line up with TRBD1. This CDR3 is built from 17 residues. Germline V gene lookup returns CDR1 SGHTA and CDR2 FQGNSA. CDR3: CASSPSETTLLTGELFF. DNA of the CDR3: TGTGCCAGCAGTCCCTCCGAGACTACACTACTTACAGGGGAGCTGTTCTTT. Variable domain in full (rest from reference TRBV7-2 and TRBJ2-2): GAGVSQSPSNKVTEKGKDVELRCDPISGHTALYWYRQSLGQGLEFLIYFQGNSAPDKSGLPSDRFSAERTGGSVSTLTIQRTQQEDSAVYLCASSPSETTLLTGELFFGEGSRLTVL.

This chain joins TRBV7-9 and TRBJ1-2; the D is unclear. V lost 5 bases, J lost 3 bases, and 7 bases lay in between. Germline loops: CDR1 SEHNR, CDR2 FQNEAQ (reference sequence). This CDR3 region has 12 residues. CDR3: CASSLSDYGYTF. The CDR3 DNA reads as TGTGCCAGCAGCCTTAGCGACTATGGCTACACCTTC.

This sequence joins TRBV4-2 and TRBJ2-2; perhaps TRBD2 as D (6 bases). The CDR3 runs to 15 residues. The V end lost 1 base, the J end lost 3 bases, and 9 bases lay between the germline ends. The V gene's germline CDR1 is LGHNA and CDR2 YNFKEQ. CDR3 in amino acids: CASSQGGGYTGELFF. The CDR3 region has the DNA TGTGCCAGCAGCCAAGGGGGAGGTTACACCGGGGAGCTGTTTTTT.

In this sample, this clonotype turned up many times. CDR3 DNA sequence: TGTGCCAGCAGCTCGGAACTAGCGGCTCAAGAGACCCAGTACTTC. This gives the protein CASSSELAAQETQYF. The rearrangement links TRBV7-8 to TRBJ2-5, with 8 positions matching TRBD2. The CDR3 has 15 amino acids. Germline V gene data show CDR1 as SGHVS and CDR2 as FQNEAQ. With V trimmed by 4 bases and J by 2 bases, 6 bases remained unmatched.

The chain is built from TRBV7-8 and TRBJ2-3; D might be TRBD2 (5 bases). Germline V lookup: CDR1 SGHVS, CDR2 FQNEAQ. V was pared by 2 bases and J by 9 bases, with 18 bases between. This CDR3 spans 15 amino acids. Here the CDR3 reads CASSLPLFSGSTQYF. CDR3 coding DNA: TGTGCCAGCAGCTTACCCCTTTTTTCGGGATCAACGCAGTATTTT.

The chain is built from TRBV7-3 and TRBJ2-2, with 10 positions matching TRBD2. This CDR3 has 17 residues. CDR1 and CDR2 from the germline V gene are SGHTA and FQGTGA. J lost 4 bases, V lost 1 base, and 6 bases had no gene match. The CDR3: CASSLKPTSGTTGELFF. CDR3 nucleotides: TGTGCCAGCAGCTTAAAACCCACTAGCGGGACCACCGGGGAGCTGTTTTTT.

The gene calls are TRBV20-1 and TRBJ1-6, with TRBD1 matching over 11 bases. The V segment lost 5 bases and the J segment 7 bases; nucleotides outside the gene matches: 7. Per germline, CDR1 DFQATT and CDR2 SNEGSKA (reference sequence). The CDR3 is 15 amino acids. The CDR3 spells CSAVPGQGGNSPLHF. The CDR3 DNA is TGCAGTGCTGTCCCGGGACAGGGGGGGAATTCACCCCTCCACTTT.

The chain is built from TRBV30 and TRBJ2-6; possibly TRBD1 for D (8 bases). This CDR3 spans 15 amino acids. Looked up from germline, CDR1 is GTSNPN and CDR2 is SVGIG (reference sequence). The V gene lost 5 bases and the J gene lost 1 base, with 12 bases spanning the gap. CDR3 DNA: TGTGCCTGGGACAGGGGAGGGTCTGGGGCCAACGTCCTGACTTTC. This sequence encodes CAWDRGGSGANVLTF.

A single count supports this clonotype. The junction shows a germline mismatch at one end, possibly a read error. The J gene is TRBJ2-1, the V gene TRBV20-1; 7 nucleotides match TRBD2. The germline V gene has CDR1 DFQATT and CDR2 SNEGSKA (reference sequence). This CDR3 is built from 14 residues. The CDR3 region is CSARLLANYNGQFF. CDR3 in DNA: TGCAGTGCTAGGTTACTAGCGAACTACAATGGGCAGTTCTTC.

This chain connects TRBV24-1 to TRBJ2-5; 8 positions agree with TRBD1. In germline, CDR1 is KGHDR, CDR2 SFDVKD. The CDR3 is 15 amino acids. J lost 1 base, V lost 1 base, and 1 base had no gene match. CDR3 coding DNA: TGTGCCACCAGTGATTTCCAGGGGGCCCAAGAGACCCAGTACTTC. It is translated as CATSDFQGAQETQYF.

The chain has TRBV7-3 and TRBJ2-1; D gene ambiguous. V was shortened by 1 base and J by 8 bases, with 6 bases between the two germline ends. CDR3 length: 12 amino acids. Germline V lookup: CDR1 SGHTA, CDR2 FQGTGA. This CDR3 is CASSLSGDEQFF. CDR3 bases: TGTGCCAGCAGCTTAAGTGGGGATGAGCAGTTCTTC.

This clonotype was counted once. In DNA, the CDR3 is TGTGCCAGCAGTGGCACCGGGACAGCGAGGACCTACGAGCAGTACTTC. This sequence encodes CASSGTGTARTYEQYF. This chain joins TRBV6-1 and TRBJ2-7; 7 bases agree with TRBD1. The CDR3 runs 16 residues. V lost 4 bases, J lost 2 bases, and 11 bases stayed unmatched. Germline V gene data show CDR1 as MNHNS and CDR2 as SASEGT.

V usage is TRBV6-5 and J usage is TRBJ2-2; D call uncertain. Looked up from germline, CDR1 is MNHEY and CDR2 is SVGAGI. The CDR3 runs 13 residues. V lost 0 bases and J 6 bases, leaving 5 bases between the germline ends. The CDR3 DNA sequence: TGTGCCAGCAGTTACTCGGGGTCCGGGGAGCTGTTTTTT. Its translation is CASSYSGSGELFF.

The CDR3 here is CASIRGSNTGELFF. The CDR3 DNA follows: TGTGCCAGTATAAGGGGGTCGAACACCGGGGAGCTGTTTTTT. This chain joins TRBV19 and TRBJ2-2, with D possibly being TRBD1 (6 bases). Germline CDR1 reads LNHDA; CDR2 reads SQIVND (reference sequence). The ends were cut back, 7 bases at V and 0 bases at J, with 9 bases in the middle. This CDR3 has 14 residues.

The chain has TRBV7-9 and TRBJ1-2, with TRBD1 identical over 12 bases. Germline CDR1 SEHNR, CDR2 FQNEAQ (reference sequence). The CDR3 totals 15 residues. The trim removed 5 bases at V and 8 bases at J, leaving 9 bases unmatched. CDR3 nucleotide sequence: TGTGCCAGCAGCCTTTCCGGGACAGGGGGCAACGGCTACACCTTC. Protein product: CASSLSGTGGNGYTF.

This clonotype is labeled as medium-sized. The chain uses TRBV19 and TRBJ2-7, with D tentatively TRBD1 (6 bases). Germline-derived CDR1 and CDR2 are LNHDA and SQIVND (reference sequence). The V end lost 6 bases, the J end lost 3 bases, and 15 bases lay between the germline ends. CDR3 size: 14 residues. The CDR3 is CASSITGNGYEQYF. The CDR3, as DNA: TGTGCCAGTAGCATAACAGGGAACGGCTACGAGCAGTACTTC.

The V gene is TRBV7-9, the J gene TRBJ1-6; 9 bases match TRBD1. Germline CDR1 and CDR2: SEHNR and FQNEAQ (reference sequence). There are 14 residues in the CDR3. J gave up 7 bases and V 3 bases, and 1 base lay outside the gene matches. The CDR3: CASSLGTGNSPLHF. The CDR3 region has the DNA TGTGCCAGCAGCTTGGGGACAGGGAATTCACCCCTCCACTTT.

This clonotype was counted ten times or more. The genes are TRBV30 and TRBJ1-6; the D is unclear. CDR1 is GTSNPN, CDR2 SVGIG, per germline (reference sequence). The CDR3 extends over 15 amino acids. Deletions cut 2 bases from V and 0 bases from J, with 8 bases between. The CDR3 spells CAWSFTSSYNSPLHF. The DNA for the CDR3 is TGTGCCTGGAGTTTCACAAGCTCCTATAATTCACCCCTCCACTTT.